Below are 22 T cell receptor beta chains sequenced from a single sample in a study of shared clonotypes between healthy human individuals. The table came from immunoSEQ multiplex PCR; TCRdb's copy has only in-frame clones and leaves some out. Of approximately 2.3 million clones listed, 85% to 95% are singletons. The sample was naive CD4+ T cells from PBMCs. Indicated subset: CD45RA+ positively selected. These receptors originate from a man between 18 and 35 years old in good health. Some clones in this sample may be carry-over from other donors' samples.

The chain links TRBV11-2 to TRBJ1-2, with 7 bases that match TRBD1. V was clipped by 8 bases and J by 7 bases; unmatched bases: 7. The CDR3 length is 12 residues. Germline values: CDR1 SGHAT, CDR2 FQNNGV. CDR3 region: CASGRGRGGYTF. CDR3 coding DNA: TGTGCCAGCGGTAGGGGGCGGGGTGGCTACACCTTC.

V gene TRBV7-3 combines with J gene TRBJ2-2; 10 bases are shared with TRBD2. Germline V gives CDR1 SGHTA, CDR2 FQGTGA. CDR3 length: 16 residues. Trimming cost V 3 bases and J 5 bases; bases outside gene matches: 6. The CDR3: CASSFLAGAGTGELFF. CDR3 sequence (DNA): TGTGCCAGCAGCTTCCTAGCGGGAGCGGGTACCGGGGAGCTGTTTTTT.

This clone was seen once. The identical CDR3 is also encoded by other nucleotide sequences in the sample. V usage is TRBV5-6 and J usage is TRBJ2-5; D is undetermined. Germline-derived CDR1 and CDR2 are SGHDT and YYEEEE. The CDR3 loop spans 14 amino acids. V was pared by 0 bases and J by 2 bases, with 8 bases between. CDR3 in amino acids: CASSLVGRQETQYF. Written as DNA, the CDR3 is TGTGCCAGCAGCTTGGTAGGGCGGCAAGAGACCCAGTACTTC.

The chain carries TRBV2 and TRBJ2-1; D call uncertain. V was pared by 3 bases and J by 15 bases, with 12 bases between. The length of the CDR3 is 11 residues. CDR1 is SNHLY and CDR2 is FYNNEI in the germline V gene. The CDR3 here is CASSDDSSRFF. The CDR3 nucleotides are TGTGCCAGCAGTGACGACTCGTCGCGGTTCTTC. The variable domain in full, with the rest retrieved from reference TRBV2 and TRBJ2-1, is EPEVTQTPSHQVTQMGQEVILRCVPISNHLYFYWYRQILGQKVEFLVSFYNNEISEKSEIFDDQFSVERPDGSNFTLKIRSTKLEDSAMYFCASSDDSSRFFGPGTRLTVL.

CDR3 DNA sequence: TGCAGGGGGGGTGGGAGCCAGAAGCAGTATTTT. As protein: CRGGGSQKQYF. J is TRBJ2-3 and V is TRBV20-1; TRBD2 is a possible D gene (6 bases). This CDR3 contains 11 residues. Germline V gene sequence: CDR1 DFQATT, CDR2 SNEGSKA (reference sequence).

DNA of the CDR3: TGTGCCAGCAGCCGGCGGGGCAGGGTGAATGCCGGGGAGCTGTTTTTT. Its protein product is CASSRRGRVNAGELFF. The rearrangement links TRBV5-8 to TRBJ2-2, with a possible D match to TRBD2 (6 bases). CDR3 length: 16 amino acids. Deletions cut 4 bases from V and 6 bases from J, with 19 bases between. CDR1 is SGHTS, CDR2 YDEGEE, per germline.

This clone was recorded only once. The CDR3 protein is CASSLLNRGSNQPQHF. The DNA of the CDR3 is TGTGCCAGCAGCTTGTTGAACAGGGGGTCCAATCAGCCCCAGCATTTT. The chain links TRBV5-6 to TRBJ1-5; TRBD1 aligns across 8 bases. The CDR3 covers 16 residues. Unmatched junction bases numbered 6, after V lost 1 base and J lost 3 bases. Germline-derived CDR1 and CDR2 are SGHDT and YYEEEE.

The gene calls are TRBV4-3 and TRBJ2-1; 9 bases agree with TRBD2. CDR3 length: 16 residues. Germline V gives CDR1 LGHNA, CDR2 YSLEER. V lost 3 bases and J lost 2; bases outside the gene matches: 5. The CDR3: CASSHLAGEAYNEQFF. CDR3 coding DNA: TGCGCCAGCAGCCACTTAGCGGGAGAGGCCTACAATGAGCAGTTCTTC.

This CDR3 is CASSNAPGTSEFF. In nucleotides, the CDR3 is TGTGCCAGCAGCAACGCCCCTGGGACTAGCGAGTTCTTC. The chain links TRBV6-4 to TRBJ2-1; 10 bases fit TRBD2. The CDR3 spans 13 residues. Trimming cost V 6 bases and J 14 bases; bases outside gene matches: 10. Looked up from germline, CDR1 is MRHNA and CDR2 is SNTAGT.

This chain links TRBV11-3 with TRBJ2-1; D could derive from TRBD1 or TRBD2 (5 bases each). Germline V gene lookup returns CDR1 SGHNT and CDR2 YENEEA. CDR3 length equals 13 residues. The V end was cut by 5 bases, the J end by 8 bases, with 13 bases between. Here the CDR3 DNA reads TGTGCCAGCAGCCGGGACGAGCACTATGAGCAGTTCTTC. This encodes CASSRDEHYEQFF.

The chain uses TRBV14 and TRBJ2-2; 9 bases match TRBD1. V dropped 4 bases and J dropped 6; count of bases not matched to a gene: 9. The CDR3 is 16 residues long. Germline CDR1 SGHDN, CDR2 FVKESK. This CDR3 is CASSPLGQGFSGELFF. In DNA form, the CDR3 reads TGTGCCAGCAGCCCCTTGGGACAGGGATTTTCCGGGGAGCTGTTTTTT.

This chain's CDR3 is CASSQSLDHDRDEQYF. CDR3 in DNA: TGCGCCAGCAGTCAATCGTTGGACCATGACAGGGACGAGCAGTACTTC. V gene TRBV23-1 combines with J gene TRBJ2-7; 7 bases line up with TRBD1. TRBV23-1 is an open reading frame, and its role is uncertain. V shed 0 bases, J shed 5 bases, and the junction held 10 bases outside the gene matches. The CDR3 runs 16 residues.

V is TRBV7-9 and J is TRBJ1-2; 9 bases map to TRBD1. The CDR3 consists of 15 residues. Germline trimming cut 5 bases from V and 0 bases from J; bases unmatched to any gene: 4. Germline values: CDR1 SEHNR, CDR2 FQNEAQ (reference sequence). CDR3 sequence (DNA): TGTGCCAGCAGCCGGACAGGGGCTACTAACTATGGCTACACCTTC. As protein: CASSRTGATNYGYTF.

CDR3 DNA: TGTGCCAGCCGGACAGGGGGCTTCATGAACACTGAAGCTTTCTTT. The encoded protein is CASRTGGFMNTEAFF. This chain joins TRBV2 and TRBJ1-1, with 11 bases matching TRBD1. CDR3 length: 15 residues. V was pared by 8 bases and J by 0 bases, with 5 bases of the junction left unmatched. CDR1 is SNHLY and CDR2 is FYNNEI in the germline V gene.

J is TRBJ1-6 and V is TRBV6-6; D gene unclear. Germline CDR1 and CDR2: MNHNY and SVGAGI (reference sequence). Trimming stripped 6 bases from V and 10 bases from J, with 13 bases between. The length of the CDR3 is 13 residues. The CDR3: CASRSVMGSPLHF. In nucleotides, the CDR3 is TGTGCCAGCAGGTCGGTCATGGGATCACCCCTCCACTTT.

The table lists this clone with a count of one. Other DNA sequences in the same sample also yield this CDR3. The V call is TRBV27, the J call TRBJ2-2; D gene unclear. Trimming removed 1 base from V and 5 bases from J, with 5 bases in between. The length of the CDR3 is 13 residues. The germline V gene has CDR1 MNHEY and CDR2 SMNVEV (reference sequence). CDR3 region: CASSLWVTGELFF. The CDR3 nucleotides are TGTGCCAGCAGTTTATGGGTAACCGGGGAGCTGTTTTTT.

V and J are TRBV9 and TRBJ2-7, with D unresolved. CDR1 is SGDLS and CDR2 is YYNGEE in the germline V gene. The CDR3 is 15 residues long. Trimming stripped 1 base from V and 3 bases from J, with 14 bases between. The CDR3 reads CASSVFGDTVYEQYF. The DNA of the CDR3 is TGTGCCAGCAGCGTATTCGGAGATACGGTCTACGAGCAGTACTTC.

This rearrangement joins TRBV19 to TRBJ2-7, with TRBD2 identical over 14 bases. The junction had 10 bases not matched to a gene; V was cut back by 6 bases and J by 3 bases. In germline, CDR1 is LNHDA, CDR2 SQIVND (reference sequence). The CDR3 length is 17 residues. This chain's CDR3 is CASRRSGTSGSFYEQYF. The CDR3 nucleotides read TGTGCCAGTAGGCGCTCCGGGACTAGCGGGAGCTTCTACGAGCAGTACTTC.

V gene TRBV7-9 combines with J gene TRBJ2-7, with 11 bases aligning to TRBD2. This CDR3 is built from 14 residues. In germline, CDR1 is SEHNR, CDR2 FQNEAQ (reference sequence). With 4 bases clipped from V and 5 bases from J, the junction kept 4 bases outside the gene matches. CDR3 coding DNA: TGTGCCAGCAGCTCCCTAGCGGGAGGCCACGAGCAGTACTTC. It translates to CASSSLAGGHEQYF.

The chain carries TRBV7-3 and TRBJ2-1; 9 bases are a match to TRBD2. The CDR3 sequence is 18 residues long. CDR1 is SGHTA, CDR2 FQGTGA, per germline. J was trimmed by 5 bases and V by 8 bases; bases with no gene match: 19. In DNA, the CDR3 is TGTGCCAGCTCCTTATTCCCCCAAGCGGGAGGTACCCACAATGAGCAGTTCTTC. This gives the protein CASSLFPQAGGTHNEQFF.

A remark on this clone: One end of the junction does not line up with germline, which may come from a read error. V is TRBV5-1 and J is TRBJ2-3; 7 bases line up with TRBD2. This CDR3 spans 15 amino acids. Germline CDR1 reads SGHRS; CDR2 reads YFSETQ. For the CDR3, the DNA is TGCACCAGCAGCCGCAACACCGGGGGGACAGATACGCAGTATTTT. It is translated as CTSSRNTGGTDTQYF. Full variable domain (missing parts from reference TRBV5-1 and TRBJ2-3): KAGVTQTPRYLIKTRGQQVTLSCSPISGHRSVSWYQQTPGQGLQFLFEYFSETQRNKGNFPGRFSGRQFSNSRSEMNVSTLELGDSALYLCTSSRNTGGTDTQYFGPGTRLTVL.

This clone was seen only once. This chain links TRBV28 with TRBJ2-7; D perhaps matches TRBD2 (6 bases). This CDR3 is built from 16 residues. Germline V gene data show CDR1 as MDHEN and CDR2 as SYDVKM. V shed 3 bases and J shed 0 bases, with 15 bases lying between them. The DNA for the CDR3 is TGTGCCAGCAGTTTCGGAGGACTGCGGGGCTCCTACGAGCAGTACTTC. Its protein is CASSFGGLRGSYEQYF.